The entry below gives a single TCR beta chain sequence along with its context. The antigen is not known. Germline loops: CDR1 SGHTA, CDR2 FQGNSA. The junction had 6 bases not matched to a gene; V was cut back by 4 bases and J by 7 bases. This CDR3 is built from 13 residues. This sample was taken from a study of cytomegalovirus exposure and HLA in healthy donors. Study-level findings and limits: The productive fraction for most TCR beta V segments was about 87% or about 30% in an earlier analysis. Sequencing likely produced, as an artifact, a cluster of highly shared sequence variants.

In the PCR, 60 Vbeta and 13 Jbeta primers were used. TCRdb keeps only in-frame clones here, not all; method: immunoSEQ multiplex PCR. The repertoire holds over 100,000 clones, with around 73% as singletons. The chain has TRBV7-2 and TRBJ2-5, with 7 bases that match TRBD1. Material for sequencing was PBMCs. This clonotype originated in a man aged 35 to 55 in good health and CMV-seronegative. The CDR3 is CASSSTGLGTQYF. The CDR3 DNA reads as TGTGCCAGCAGCTCGACAGGGTTAGGGACCCAGTACTTC.